This TCR beta chain was recovered during a study of neoadjuvant nivolumab and ipilimumab in lung cancer. General observations from the study: Only two of four nivolumab-treated tumors gained richness and clonality by surgery. Resected tumors had greater TCR richness and clonality than uninvolved lung. Pathologic regression was not significantly tied to TCR clonality. Blood richness before therapy tracked richness in tumors resected after neoadjuvant therapy.

Some clones are missing from TCRdb's copy, which holds only in-frame ones; the method was immunoSEQ multiplex PCR. This table holds 25,000 to 35,000 clones, more than 85% found once. Details on this clone: Its cognate antigen is unknown.

CDR3 size: 13 residues. Germline CDR1 SGHNT, CDR2 YYREEE (reference sequence). V lost 1 base, J lost 5 bases, and 2 bases stayed unmatched. J is TRBJ2-5 and V is TRBV5-4; 7 bases are shared with TRBD1. The source was peripheral blood, collected after neoadjuvant nivolumab, alone or with ipilimumab, at or shortly before surgery. The source of this sequence is an adult with non-small cell lung cancer. CDR3 sequence (DNA): TGTGCCAGCAGCTTGAAGGGGGCGGAGACCCAGTACTTC. Translating gives CASSLKGAETQYF.